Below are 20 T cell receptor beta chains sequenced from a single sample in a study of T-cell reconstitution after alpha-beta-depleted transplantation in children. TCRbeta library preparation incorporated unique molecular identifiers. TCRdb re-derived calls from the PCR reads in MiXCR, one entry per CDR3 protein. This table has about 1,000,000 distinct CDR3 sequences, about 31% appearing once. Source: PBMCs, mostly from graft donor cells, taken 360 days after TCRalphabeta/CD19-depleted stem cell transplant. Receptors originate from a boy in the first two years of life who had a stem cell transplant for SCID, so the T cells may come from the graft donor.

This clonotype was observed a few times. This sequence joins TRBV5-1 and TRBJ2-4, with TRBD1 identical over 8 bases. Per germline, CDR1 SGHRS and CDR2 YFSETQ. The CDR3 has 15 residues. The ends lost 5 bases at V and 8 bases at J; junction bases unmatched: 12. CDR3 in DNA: TGCGCCAGCAGGACAGGGGTTGGCAAATTGGACATTCAGTACTTC. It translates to CASRTGVGKLDIQYF.

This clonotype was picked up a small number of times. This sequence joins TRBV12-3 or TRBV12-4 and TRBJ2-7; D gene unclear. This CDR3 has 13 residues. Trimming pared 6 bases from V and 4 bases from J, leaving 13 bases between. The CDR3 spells CASSFRLSYEQYF. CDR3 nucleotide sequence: TGTGCCAGCAGCTTTAGGTTATCGTACGAGCAGTACTTC.

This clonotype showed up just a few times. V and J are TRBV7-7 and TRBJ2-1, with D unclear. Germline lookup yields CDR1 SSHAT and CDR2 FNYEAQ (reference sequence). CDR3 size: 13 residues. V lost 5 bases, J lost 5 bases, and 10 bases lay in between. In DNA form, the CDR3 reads TGTGCCAGCAGCCCCCGGGCAGACAATGAGCAGTTCTTC. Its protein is CASSPRADNEQFF.

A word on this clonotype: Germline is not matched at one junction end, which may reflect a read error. CDR3: CASTLGRSYQPQHF. CDR3 in DNA: TGTGCCAGCACCCTGGGACGTAGCTATCAGCCCCAGCATTTT. The chain is built from TRBV7-9 and TRBJ1-5, with D possibly matching TRBD1 (5 bases). This CDR3 has 14 residues. The germline V gene encodes CDR1 SEHNR and CDR2 FQNEAQ (reference sequence).

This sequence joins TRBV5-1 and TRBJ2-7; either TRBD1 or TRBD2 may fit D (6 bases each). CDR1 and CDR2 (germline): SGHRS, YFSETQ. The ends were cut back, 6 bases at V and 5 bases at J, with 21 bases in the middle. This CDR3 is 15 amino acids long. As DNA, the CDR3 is TGCGCCAGCAACAATGGGGGGCCGTCGACCCACGAGCAGTACTTC. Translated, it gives CASNNGGPSTHEQYF.

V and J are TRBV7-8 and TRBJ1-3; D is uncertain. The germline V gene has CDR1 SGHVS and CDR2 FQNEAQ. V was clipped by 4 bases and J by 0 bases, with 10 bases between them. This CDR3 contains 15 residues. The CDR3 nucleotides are TGTGCCAGCAGCTCCCAATTTGGCTCTGGAAACACCATATATTTT. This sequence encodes CASSSQFGSGNTIYF.

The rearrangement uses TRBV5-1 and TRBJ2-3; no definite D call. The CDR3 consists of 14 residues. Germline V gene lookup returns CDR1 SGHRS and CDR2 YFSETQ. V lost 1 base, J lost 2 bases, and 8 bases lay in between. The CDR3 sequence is CASSLSVSTDTQYF. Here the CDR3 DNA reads TGCGCCAGCAGCTTGTCCGTTTCCACAGATACGCAGTATTTT.

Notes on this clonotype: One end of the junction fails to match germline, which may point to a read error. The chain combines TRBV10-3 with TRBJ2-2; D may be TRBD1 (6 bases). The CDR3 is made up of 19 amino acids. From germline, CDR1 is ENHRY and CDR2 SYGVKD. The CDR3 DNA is TGTGCCTTCAGTTTGCACCCATACCGGACAGCGAACGGGTCCGGGGAGCTGTTTTTT. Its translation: CAFSLHPYRTANGSGELFF.

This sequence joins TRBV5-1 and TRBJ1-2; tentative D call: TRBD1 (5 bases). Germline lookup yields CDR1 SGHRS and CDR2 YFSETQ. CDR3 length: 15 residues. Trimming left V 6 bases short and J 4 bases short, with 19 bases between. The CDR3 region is CASNLGVDGGYGYTF. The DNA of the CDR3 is TGCGCCAGCAATCTAGGGGTTGACGGAGGCTATGGCTACACCTTC.

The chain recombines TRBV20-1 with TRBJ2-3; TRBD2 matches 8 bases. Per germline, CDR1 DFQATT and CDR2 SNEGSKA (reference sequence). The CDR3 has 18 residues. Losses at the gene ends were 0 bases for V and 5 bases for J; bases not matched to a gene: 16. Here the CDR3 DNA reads TGCAGTGCTAGAGATGGCCCGGGTAGCGGGACCTGGGTAGATACGCAGTATTTT. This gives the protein CSARDGPGSGTWVDTQYF.

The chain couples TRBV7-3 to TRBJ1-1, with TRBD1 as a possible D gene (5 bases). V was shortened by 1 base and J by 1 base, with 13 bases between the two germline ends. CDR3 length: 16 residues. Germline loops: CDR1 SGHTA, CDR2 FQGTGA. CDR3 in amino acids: CASSLRRGKENTEAFF. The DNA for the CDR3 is TGTGCCAGCAGCTTAAGGAGGGGAAAGGAGAACACTGAAGCTTTCTTT.

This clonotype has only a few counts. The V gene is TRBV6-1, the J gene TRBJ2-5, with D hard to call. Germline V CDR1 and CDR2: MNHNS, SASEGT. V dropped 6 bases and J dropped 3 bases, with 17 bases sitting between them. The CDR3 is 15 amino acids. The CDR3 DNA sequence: TGTGCCAGCAGCGCAAACCCACGCAATAAAGAGACCCAGTACTTC. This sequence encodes CASSANPRNKETQYF.

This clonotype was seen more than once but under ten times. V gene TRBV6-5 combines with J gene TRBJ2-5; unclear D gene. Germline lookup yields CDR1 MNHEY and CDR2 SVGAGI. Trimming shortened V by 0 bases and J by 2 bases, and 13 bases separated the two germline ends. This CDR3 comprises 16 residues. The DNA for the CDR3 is TGTGCCAGCAGTTACTCGAGCGTCTCGCGTCAAGAGACCCAGTACTTC. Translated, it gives CASSYSSVSRQETQYF.

This chain's CDR3 is CAISESWSQGAIEQYF. In DNA, the CDR3 is TGTGCCATCAGTGAGTCGTGGTCACAGGGGGCGATCGAGCAGTACTTC. The rearrangement links TRBV10-3 to TRBJ2-7, with 9 bases matching TRBD1. The CDR3 extends over 16 amino acids. Germline V gene data show CDR1 as ENHRY and CDR2 as SYGVKD. J was trimmed by 6 bases and V by 0 bases; bases with no gene match: 9.

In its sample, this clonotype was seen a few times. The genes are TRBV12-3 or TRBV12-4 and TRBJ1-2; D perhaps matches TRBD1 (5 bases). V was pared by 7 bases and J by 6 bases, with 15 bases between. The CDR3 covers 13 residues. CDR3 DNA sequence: TGTGCCAGCACCTCGCAGGGCAGTCATGGCTACACCTTC. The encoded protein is CASTSQGSHGYTF.

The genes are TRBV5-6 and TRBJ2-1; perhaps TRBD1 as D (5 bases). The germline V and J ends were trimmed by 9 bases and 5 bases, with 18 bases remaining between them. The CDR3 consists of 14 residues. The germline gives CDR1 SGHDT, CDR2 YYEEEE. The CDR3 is CATWRQNPHNEQFF. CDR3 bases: TGTGCCACCTGGAGACAGAACCCACACAATGAGCAGTTCTTC. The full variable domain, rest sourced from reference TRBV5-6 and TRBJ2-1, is DAGVTQSPTHLIKTRGQQVTLRCSPKSGHDTVSWYQQALGQGPQFIFQYYEEEERQRGNFPDRFSGHQFPNYSSELNVNALLLGDSALYLCATWRQNPHNEQFFGPGTRLTVL.

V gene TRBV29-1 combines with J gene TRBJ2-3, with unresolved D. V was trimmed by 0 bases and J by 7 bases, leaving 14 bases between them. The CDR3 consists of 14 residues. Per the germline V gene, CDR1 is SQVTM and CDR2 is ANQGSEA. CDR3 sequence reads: CSVEDPGRKNTQYF. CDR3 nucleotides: TGCAGCGTTGAAGATCCCGGCCGAAAGAATACGCAGTATTTT.

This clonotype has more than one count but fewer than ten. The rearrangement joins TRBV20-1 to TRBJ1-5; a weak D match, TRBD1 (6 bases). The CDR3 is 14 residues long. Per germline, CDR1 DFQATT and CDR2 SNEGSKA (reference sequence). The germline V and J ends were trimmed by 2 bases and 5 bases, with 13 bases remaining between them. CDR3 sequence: CSARNTGNDQPQHF. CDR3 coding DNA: TGCAGTGCTAGAAACACAGGGAATGATCAGCCCCAGCATTTT.

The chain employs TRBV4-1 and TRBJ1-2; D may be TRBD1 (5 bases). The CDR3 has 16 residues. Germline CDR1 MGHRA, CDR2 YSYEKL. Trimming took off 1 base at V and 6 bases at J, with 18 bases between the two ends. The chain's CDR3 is CASSQGRPGGGHGYTF. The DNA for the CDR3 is TGCGCCAGCAGCCAAGGGAGACCGGGTGGGGGACATGGCTACACCTTC.

The CDR3 bases are TGCGCCAGCAGTTACGGGACTAGCGGGGGGGCTCTAGATACGCAGTATTTT. Translated: CASSYGTSGGALDTQYF. This rearrangement joins TRBV5-1 to TRBJ2-3, with 16 bases that match TRBD2. The CDR3 has 17 amino acids. Unmatched junction bases numbered 8, after V lost 5 bases and J lost 5 bases. The germline V gene encodes CDR1 SGHRS and CDR2 YFSETQ.